Following are 2 T cell receptor beta chains from one sample sequenced in a study of T cells in Graves' hyperthyroidism and ophthalmopathy. RNA transcripts yielded amplified TCR beta CDR3 regions. The TCR CDR3 was amplified in a first-round RT-PCR using the HTBI primer set. TCRdb ran MiXCR on the multiplex PCR reads and lists one entry per CDR3 protein. Counted here are 75,000 to 100,000 distinct CDR3 sequences, around 42% occurring once; the ten biggest clones make up approximately 10%. Sample: peripheral blood or thyroid tissue (not recorded which). These receptors were taken from a woman in her 30s with Graves' hyperthyroidism.

At least ten counts were recorded for this clonotype. The V call is TRBV4-1, the J call TRBJ1-1; D is ambiguous. CDR1 MGHRA and CDR2 YSYEKL come from the germline V gene. Trimming shortened V by 1 base and J by 1 base, and 10 bases separated the two germline ends. This CDR3 has 15 residues. DNA of the CDR3: TGCGCCAGCAGCCAAGTGGCCATTCAGAACACTGAAGCTTTCTTT. Protein: CASSQVAIQNTEAFF.

The V gene is TRBV25-1, the J gene TRBJ1-1, with a possible D match to TRBD1 (6 bases). Germline lookup yields CDR1 MGHDK and CDR2 SYGVNS. CDR3 length: 13 amino acids. Deletions cut 8 bases from V and 1 base from J, with 11 bases between. CDR3 nucleotides: TGTGCCAGCGGGGGCAGGGGGAACACTGAAGCTTTCTTT. This gives the protein CASGGRGNTEAFF.